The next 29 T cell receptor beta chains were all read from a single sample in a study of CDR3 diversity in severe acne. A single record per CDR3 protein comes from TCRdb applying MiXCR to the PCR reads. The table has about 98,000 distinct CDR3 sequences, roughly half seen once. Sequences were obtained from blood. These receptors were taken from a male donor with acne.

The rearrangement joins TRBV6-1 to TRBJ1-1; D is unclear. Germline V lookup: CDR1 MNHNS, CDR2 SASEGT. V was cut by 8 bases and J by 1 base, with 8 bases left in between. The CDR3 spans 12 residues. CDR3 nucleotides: TGTGCCAGCCGAAAAGGGAACACTGAAGCTTTCTTT. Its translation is CASRKGNTEAFF.

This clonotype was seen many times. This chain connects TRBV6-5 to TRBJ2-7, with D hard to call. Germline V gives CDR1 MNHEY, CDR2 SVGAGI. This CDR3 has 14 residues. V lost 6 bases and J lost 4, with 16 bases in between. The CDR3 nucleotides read TGTGCCAGCAGCCGCGACGGCTCGAGATACGAGCAGTACGTC. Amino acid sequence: CASSRDGSRYEQYV.

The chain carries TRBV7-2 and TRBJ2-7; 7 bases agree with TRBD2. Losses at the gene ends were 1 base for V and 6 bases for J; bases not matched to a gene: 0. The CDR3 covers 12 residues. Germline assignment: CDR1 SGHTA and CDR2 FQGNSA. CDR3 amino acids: CASSLGGSEQYF. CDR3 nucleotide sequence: TGTGCCAGCAGCTTAGGCGGGAGCGAGCAGTACTTC.

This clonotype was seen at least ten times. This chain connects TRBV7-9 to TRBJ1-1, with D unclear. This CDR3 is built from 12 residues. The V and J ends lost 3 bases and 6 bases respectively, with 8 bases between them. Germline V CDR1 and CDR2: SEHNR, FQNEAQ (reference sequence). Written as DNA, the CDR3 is TGTGCCAGCAGCTTTATGAGGGCTGAAGCTTTCTTT. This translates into CASSFMRAEAFF.

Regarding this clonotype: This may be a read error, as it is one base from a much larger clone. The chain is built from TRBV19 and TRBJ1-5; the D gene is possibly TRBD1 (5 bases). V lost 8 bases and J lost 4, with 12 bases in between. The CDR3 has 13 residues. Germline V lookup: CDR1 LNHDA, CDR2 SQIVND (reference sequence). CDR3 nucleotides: TGTGCCAGTTGTTCCAGGGTGAATCAGCCCCAGCATTTT. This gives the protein CASCSRVNQPQHF.

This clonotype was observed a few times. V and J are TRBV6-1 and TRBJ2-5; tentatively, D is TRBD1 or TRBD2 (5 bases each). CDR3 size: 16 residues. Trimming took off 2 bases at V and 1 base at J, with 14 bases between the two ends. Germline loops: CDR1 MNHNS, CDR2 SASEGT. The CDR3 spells CASSESRDLGQETQYF. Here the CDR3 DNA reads TGTGCCAGCAGTGAATCCAGGGACCTAGGCCAAGAGACCCAGTACTTC.

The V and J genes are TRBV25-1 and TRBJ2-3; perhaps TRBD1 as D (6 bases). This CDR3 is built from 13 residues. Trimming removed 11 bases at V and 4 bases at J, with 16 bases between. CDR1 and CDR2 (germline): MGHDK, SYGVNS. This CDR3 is CAGNRVISDTQYF. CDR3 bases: TGTGCCGGGAACAGGGTAATTTCAGATACGCAGTATTTT.

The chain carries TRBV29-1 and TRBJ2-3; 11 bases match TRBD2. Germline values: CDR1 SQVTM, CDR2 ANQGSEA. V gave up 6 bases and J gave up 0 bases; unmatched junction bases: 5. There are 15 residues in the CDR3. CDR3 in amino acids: CSVAGTSGSTDTQYF. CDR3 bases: TGCAGCGTAGCGGGGACTAGCGGTAGCACAGATACGCAGTATTTT.

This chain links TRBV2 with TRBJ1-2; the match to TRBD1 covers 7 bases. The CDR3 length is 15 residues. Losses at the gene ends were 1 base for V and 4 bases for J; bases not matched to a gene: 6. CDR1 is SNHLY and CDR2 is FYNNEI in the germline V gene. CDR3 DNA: TGTGCCAGCAGTGAAGTCGTAGGGACAGCCTATGGCTACACCTTC. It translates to CASSEVVGTAYGYTF. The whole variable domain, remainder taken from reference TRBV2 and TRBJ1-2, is EPEVTQTPSHQVTQMGQEVILRCVPISNHLYFYWYRQILGQKVEFLVSFYNNEISEKSEIFDDQFSVERPDGSNFTLKIRSTKLEDSAMYFCASSEVVGTAYGYTFGSGTRLTVV.

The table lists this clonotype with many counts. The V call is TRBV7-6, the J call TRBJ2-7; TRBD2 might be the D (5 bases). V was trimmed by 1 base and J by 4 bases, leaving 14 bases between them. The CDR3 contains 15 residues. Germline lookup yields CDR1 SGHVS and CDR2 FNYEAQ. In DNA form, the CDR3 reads TGTGCCAGCAGCTTAGGCACTGGGAGTGAGTACGAGCAGTACTTC. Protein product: CASSLGTGSEYEQYF.

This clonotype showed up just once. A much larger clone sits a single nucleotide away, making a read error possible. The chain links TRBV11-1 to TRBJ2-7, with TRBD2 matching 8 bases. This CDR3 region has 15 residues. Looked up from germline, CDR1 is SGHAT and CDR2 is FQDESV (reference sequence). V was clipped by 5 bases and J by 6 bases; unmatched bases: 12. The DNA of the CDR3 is TGTGCCAGCAGCACGGGGATTAGCGGGATCGGCGAGCAGTACTTC. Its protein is CASSTGISGIGEQYF.

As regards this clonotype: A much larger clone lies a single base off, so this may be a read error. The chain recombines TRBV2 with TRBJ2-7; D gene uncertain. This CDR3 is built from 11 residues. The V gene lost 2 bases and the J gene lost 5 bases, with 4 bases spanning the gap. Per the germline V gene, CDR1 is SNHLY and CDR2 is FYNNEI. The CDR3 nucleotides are TGTGCCAGCAGTGAATTGGACGAGCAGTACTTC. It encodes CASSELDEQYF.

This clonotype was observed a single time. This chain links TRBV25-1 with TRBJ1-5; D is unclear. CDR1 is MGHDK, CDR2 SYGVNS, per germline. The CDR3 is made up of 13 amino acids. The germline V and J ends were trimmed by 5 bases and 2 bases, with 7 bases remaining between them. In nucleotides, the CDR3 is TGTGCCAGCAGTTTTCTACGCAATCAGCCCCAGCATTTT. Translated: CASSFLRNQPQHF.

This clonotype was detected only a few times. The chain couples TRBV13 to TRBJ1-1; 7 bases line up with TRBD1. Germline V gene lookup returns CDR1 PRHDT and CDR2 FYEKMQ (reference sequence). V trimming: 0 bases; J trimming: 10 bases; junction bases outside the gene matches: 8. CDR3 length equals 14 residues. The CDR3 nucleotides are TGTGCCAGCAGCTTAGGGACAGGGACCTCTAGAGCTTTCTTT. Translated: CASSLGTGTSRAFF. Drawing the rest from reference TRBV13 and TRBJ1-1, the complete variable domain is AAGVIQSPRHLIKEKRETATLKCYPIPRHDTVYWYQQGPGQDPQFLISFYEKMQSDKGSIPDRFSAQQFSDYHSELNMSSLELGDSALYFCASSLGTGTSRAFFGQGTRLTVV.

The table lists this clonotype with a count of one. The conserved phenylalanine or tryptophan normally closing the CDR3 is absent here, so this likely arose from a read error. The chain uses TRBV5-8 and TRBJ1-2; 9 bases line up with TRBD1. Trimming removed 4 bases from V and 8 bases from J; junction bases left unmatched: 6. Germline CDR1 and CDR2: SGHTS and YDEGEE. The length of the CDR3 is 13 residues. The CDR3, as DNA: TGTGCCAGCAGCCCCGGACAGGGGTTGGGCTACACCCTC. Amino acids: CASSPGQGLGYTL.

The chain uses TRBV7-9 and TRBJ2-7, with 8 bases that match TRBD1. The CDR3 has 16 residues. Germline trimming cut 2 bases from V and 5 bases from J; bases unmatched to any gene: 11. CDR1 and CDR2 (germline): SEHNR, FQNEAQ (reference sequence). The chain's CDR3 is CASSLPGQGIGDEQYF. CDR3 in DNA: TGTGCCAGCAGCTTACCCGGACAGGGAATAGGAGACGAGCAGTACTTC.

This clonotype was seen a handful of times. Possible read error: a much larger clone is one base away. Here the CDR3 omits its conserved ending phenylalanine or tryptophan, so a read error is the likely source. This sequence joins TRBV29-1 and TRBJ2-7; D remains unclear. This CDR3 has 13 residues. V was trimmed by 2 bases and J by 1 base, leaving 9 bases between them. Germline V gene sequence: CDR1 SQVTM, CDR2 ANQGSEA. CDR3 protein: CSVEPGGSYEQYL. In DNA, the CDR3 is TGCAGCGTTGAACCCGGTGGATCCTACGAGCAGTACCTC.

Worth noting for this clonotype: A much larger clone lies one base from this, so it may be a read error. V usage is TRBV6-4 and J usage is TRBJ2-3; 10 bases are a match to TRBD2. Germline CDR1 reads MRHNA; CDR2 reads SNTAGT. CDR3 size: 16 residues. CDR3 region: CASSDSSGGSIDTQYF. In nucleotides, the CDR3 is TGTGCCAGCAGTGACTCTAGCGGGGGGAGCATAGATACGCAGTATTTT.

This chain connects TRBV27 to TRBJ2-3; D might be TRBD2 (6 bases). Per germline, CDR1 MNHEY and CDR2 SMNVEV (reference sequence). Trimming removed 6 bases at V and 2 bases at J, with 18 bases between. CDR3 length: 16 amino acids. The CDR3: CASSPGAGGYTDTQYF. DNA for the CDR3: TGTGCCAGCAGCCCTGGGGCCGGGGGTTACACAGATACGCAGTATTTT.

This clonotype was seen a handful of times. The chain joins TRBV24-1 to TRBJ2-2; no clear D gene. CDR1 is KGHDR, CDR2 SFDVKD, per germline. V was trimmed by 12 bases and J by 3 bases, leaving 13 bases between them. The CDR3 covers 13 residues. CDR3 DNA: TGTGCCGCAGTGGACGATTACACCGGGGAGCTGTTTTTT. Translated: CAAVDDYTGELFF.

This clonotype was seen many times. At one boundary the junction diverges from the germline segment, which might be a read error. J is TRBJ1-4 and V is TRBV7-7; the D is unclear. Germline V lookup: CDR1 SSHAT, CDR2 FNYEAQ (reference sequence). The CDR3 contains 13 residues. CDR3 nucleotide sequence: TGTGCTAGCAGCTTATTTCACGGGGAAAAACTGTTTTTT. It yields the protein CASSLFHGEKLFF.

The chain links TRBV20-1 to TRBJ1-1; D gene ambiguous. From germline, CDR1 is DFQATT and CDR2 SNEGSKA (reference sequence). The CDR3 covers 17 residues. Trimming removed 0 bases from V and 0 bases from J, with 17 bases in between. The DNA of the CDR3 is TGCAGTGCTAGAGATTTAAGGATCGTCAGAATGAACACTGAAGCTTTCTTT. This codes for CSARDLRIVRMNTEAFF.

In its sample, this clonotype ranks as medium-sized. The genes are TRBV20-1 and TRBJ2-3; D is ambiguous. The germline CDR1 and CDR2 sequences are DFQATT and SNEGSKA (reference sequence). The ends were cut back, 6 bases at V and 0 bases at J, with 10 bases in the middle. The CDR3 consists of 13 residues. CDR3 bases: TGCAGTGCGTTTCGGAGAAGCACAGATACGCAGTATTTT. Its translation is CSAFRRSTDTQYF.

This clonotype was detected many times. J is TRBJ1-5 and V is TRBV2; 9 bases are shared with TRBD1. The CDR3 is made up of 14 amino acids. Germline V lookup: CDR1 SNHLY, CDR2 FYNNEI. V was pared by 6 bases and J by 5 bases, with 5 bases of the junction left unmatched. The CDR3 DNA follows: TGTGCCAGCAGGCTACAGGGGGCAGATCAGCCCCAGCATTTT. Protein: CASRLQGADQPQHF.

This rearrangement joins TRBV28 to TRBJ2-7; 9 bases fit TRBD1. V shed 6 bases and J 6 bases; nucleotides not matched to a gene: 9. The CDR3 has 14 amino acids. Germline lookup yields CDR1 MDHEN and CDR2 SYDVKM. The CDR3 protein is CASSPTGGAAEQYV. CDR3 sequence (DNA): TGTGCCAGCAGCCCCACAGGGGGCGCGGCCGAGCAGTACGTC.

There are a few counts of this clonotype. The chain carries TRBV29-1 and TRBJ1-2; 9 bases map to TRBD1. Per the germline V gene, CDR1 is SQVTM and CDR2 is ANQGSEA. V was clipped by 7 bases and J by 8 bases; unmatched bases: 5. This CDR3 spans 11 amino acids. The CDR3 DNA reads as TGCAGCGGCCGGACAGGGGAAGGCTACACCTTC. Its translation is CSGRTGEGYTF.

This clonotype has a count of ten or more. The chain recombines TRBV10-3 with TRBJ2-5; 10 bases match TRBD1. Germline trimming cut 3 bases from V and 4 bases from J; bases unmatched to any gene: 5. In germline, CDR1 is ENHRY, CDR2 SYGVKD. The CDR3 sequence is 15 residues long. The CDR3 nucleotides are TGTGCCATCAGTGAAGGGGACAGGGGCATAGAGACCCAGTACTTC. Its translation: CAISEGDRGIETQYF.

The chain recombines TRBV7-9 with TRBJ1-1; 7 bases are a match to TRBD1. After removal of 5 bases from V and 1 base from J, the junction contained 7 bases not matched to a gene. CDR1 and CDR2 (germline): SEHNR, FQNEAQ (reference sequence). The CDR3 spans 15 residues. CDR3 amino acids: CASSHNRGPNTEAFF. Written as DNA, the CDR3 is TGTGCCAGCAGCCATAACAGGGGCCCGAACACTGAAGCTTTCTTT.

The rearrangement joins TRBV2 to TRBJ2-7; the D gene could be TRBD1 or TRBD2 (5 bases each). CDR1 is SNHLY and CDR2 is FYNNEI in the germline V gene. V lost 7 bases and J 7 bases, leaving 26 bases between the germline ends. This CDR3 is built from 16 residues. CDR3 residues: CASTDQTRPGPGEQYF. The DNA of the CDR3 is TGTGCCAGCACCGACCAAACGAGACCGGGGCCGGGGGAGCAGTACTTC.